These T cell receptor beta chains were read from a single sample in a study of blood T cell repertoires in COVID-19. TCRdb's copy holds only in-frame clones and misses some; the assay was immunoSEQ multiplex PCR. The top ten clones hold 1% of a sample with more than 300,000 clones, 90% of them seen once. The sample was peripheral blood. These receptors all come from a middle-aged woman with COVID-19, enrolled during active disease. Each CDR3 is given with its conserved first and last residue. D genes are given only for firm matches.

j_gene: TRBJ2-1
v_gene: TRBV7-2
d_gene: TRBD2
CDR3aa: CASSPGLVSYNEQFF
CDR3nt: TGTGCCAGCAGTCCCGGACTAGTGTCCTACAATGAGCAGTTCTTC

j_gene: TRBJ2-1
v_gene: TRBV4-2
d_gene: TRBD1
CDR3aa: CASSQELGQAYNEQFF
CDR3nt: TGTGCCAGCAGCCAAGAATTGGGACAGGCCTACAATGAGCAGTTCTTC

j_gene: TRBJ2-1
v_gene: TRBV7-3
d_gene: TRBD2
CDR3aa: CASSLWTSGNNEQFF
CDR3nt: TGTGCCAGCAGCTTATGGACTAGCGGTAACAATGAGCAGTTCTTC

j_gene: TRBJ1-2
v_gene: TRBV30
d_gene: NA
CDR3aa: CAWSVNRRDGYTF
CDR3nt: TGTGCCTGGAGTGTCAACAGGAGGGATGGCTACACCTTC

j_gene: TRBJ2-1
v_gene: TRBV27
d_gene: TRBD1
CDR3aa: CASSLPDRGLGNEQFF
CDR3nt: TGTGCCAGCAGTTTACCGGACAGGGGTTTAGGTAACGAGCAGTTCTTC

j_gene: TRBJ1-6
v_gene: TRBV27
d_gene: NA
CDR3aa: CASSFGPGPPSPLHF
CDR3nt: TGTGCCAGCAGTTTTGGTCCGGGTCCCCCTTCACCCCTCCACTTT

j_gene: TRBJ2-7
v_gene: TRBV5-4
d_gene: TRBD2
CDR3aa: CASSLELAGVFEQYF
CDR3nt: TGTGCCAGCAGCTTGGAGTTAGCGGGAGTCTTCGAGCAGTACTTC

j_gene: TRBJ2-1
v_gene: TRBV10-2
d_gene: TRBD2
CDR3aa: CASYKTSGNEQFF
CDR3nt: TGCGCCAGCTATAAGACTAGCGGGAATGAGCAGTTCTTC

j_gene: TRBJ2-7
v_gene: TRBV5-4
d_gene: NA
CDR3aa: CASSLDRTYEQYF
CDR3nt: TGTGCCAGCAGCTTGGACAGGACCTACGAGCAGTACTTC

j_gene: TRBJ2-7
v_gene: TRBV30
d_gene: NA
CDR3aa: CAWNPSGSYEQYF
CDR3nt: TGTGCCTGGAACCCCTCAGGCTCCTACGAGCAGTACTTC

j_gene: TRBJ2-3
v_gene: TRBV2
d_gene: TRBD2
CDR3aa: CASSEWASGGDTQYF
CDR3nt: TGTGCCAGCAGTGAATGGGCTAGCGGGGGAGATACGCAGTATTTT

j_gene: TRBJ1-2
v_gene: TRBV30
d_gene: NA
CDR3aa: CAWSVGGDWYGYTF
CDR3nt: TGTGCCTGGAGTGTTGGAGGGGACTGGTATGGCTACACCTTC

j_gene: TRBJ2-1
v_gene: TRBV5-6
d_gene: NA
CDR3aa: CASSLTGPHNEQFF
CDR3nt: TGTGCCAGCAGCTTGACGGGTCCCCACAATGAGCAGTTCTTC